This entry concerns a single T cell receptor (beta chain). The sample is drawn from a study of control samples from healthy donors and cancer patients. This table comes from immunoSEQ multiplex PCR, and its TCRdb copy is limited to in-frame clones, with some not included. In the table there are under 85,000 clones, around nine tenths of which are singletons. The CDR3 contains 12 residues. Germline CDR1 is SGHNT and CDR2 is YYREEE (reference sequence). V was shortened by 4 bases and J by 4 bases, with 8 bases between the two germline ends. This TCR derives from a man between 60 and 70 years old with colorectal cancer. Material: PBMCs. The V gene is TRBV5-4, the J gene TRBJ1-1; D unresolved. CDR3 loop: CASSPGITEAFF. The CDR3 DNA sequence: TGTGCCAGCAGCCCCGGGATCACTGAAGCTTTCTTT.